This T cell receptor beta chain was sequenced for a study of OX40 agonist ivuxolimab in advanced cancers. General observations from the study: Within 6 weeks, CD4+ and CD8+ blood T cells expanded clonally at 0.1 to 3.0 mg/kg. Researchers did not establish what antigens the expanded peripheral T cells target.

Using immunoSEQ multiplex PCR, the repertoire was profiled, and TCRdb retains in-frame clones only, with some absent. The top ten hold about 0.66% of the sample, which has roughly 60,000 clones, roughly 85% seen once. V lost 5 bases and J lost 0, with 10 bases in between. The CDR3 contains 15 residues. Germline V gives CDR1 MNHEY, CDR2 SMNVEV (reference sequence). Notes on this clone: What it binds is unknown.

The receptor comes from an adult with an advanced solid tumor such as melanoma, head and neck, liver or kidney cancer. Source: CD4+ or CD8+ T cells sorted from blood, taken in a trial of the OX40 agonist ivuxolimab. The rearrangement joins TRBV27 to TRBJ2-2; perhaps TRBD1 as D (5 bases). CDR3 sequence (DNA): TGTGCCAGCAGTAGTACCAGGGCGAACACCGGGGAGCTGTTTTTT. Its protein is CASSSTRANTGELFF.